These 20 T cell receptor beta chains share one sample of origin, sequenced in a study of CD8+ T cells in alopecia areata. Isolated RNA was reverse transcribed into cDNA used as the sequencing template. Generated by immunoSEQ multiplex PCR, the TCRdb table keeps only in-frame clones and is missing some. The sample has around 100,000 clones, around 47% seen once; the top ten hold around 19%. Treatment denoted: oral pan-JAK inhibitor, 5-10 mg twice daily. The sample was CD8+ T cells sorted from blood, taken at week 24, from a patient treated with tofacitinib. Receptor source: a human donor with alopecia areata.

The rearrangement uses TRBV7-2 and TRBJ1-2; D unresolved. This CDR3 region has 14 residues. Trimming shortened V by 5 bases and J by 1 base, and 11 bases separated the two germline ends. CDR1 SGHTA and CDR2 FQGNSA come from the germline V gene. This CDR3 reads CASSPARNNYGYTF. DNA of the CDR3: TGTGCCAGCAGCCCCGCGCGGAATAACTATGGCTACACCTTC.

CDR3 bases: TGTGCCAGCAGTTACTCCGGATCAAATACGCAGTATTTT. This codes for CASSYSGSNTQYF. The chain is built from TRBV6-5 and TRBJ2-3; D gene uncertain. The germline V gene has CDR1 MNHEY and CDR2 SVGAGI. The V end lost 0 bases, the J end lost 7 bases, and 8 bases lay between the germline ends. The CDR3 spans 13 residues.

CDR3 nucleotides: TGTGCCAGCACTCCTTGGGAGGACCAGGGTACCCCATACGAGCAGTACTTC. It yields the protein CASTPWEDQGTPYEQYF. The rearrangement joins TRBV28 to TRBJ2-7, with D possibly TRBD2 on 6 matching bases. Germline CDR1 and CDR2: MDHEN and SYDVKM. The CDR3 has 17 amino acids. V gave up 7 bases and J gave up 4 bases, with 26 bases separating them.

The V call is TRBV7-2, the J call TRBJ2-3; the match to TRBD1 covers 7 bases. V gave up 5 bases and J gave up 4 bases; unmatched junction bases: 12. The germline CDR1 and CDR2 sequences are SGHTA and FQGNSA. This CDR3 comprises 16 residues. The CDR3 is CASSPSDRRIPDTQYF. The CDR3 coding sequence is TGTGCCAGCAGCCCCTCGGACAGGAGGATCCCAGATACGCAGTATTTT.

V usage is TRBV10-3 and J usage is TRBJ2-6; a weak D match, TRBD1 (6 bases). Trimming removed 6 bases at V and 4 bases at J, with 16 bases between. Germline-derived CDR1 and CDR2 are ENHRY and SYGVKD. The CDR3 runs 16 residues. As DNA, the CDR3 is TGTGCCATCAGCAAAACAGGGTTGGGAGGGGCCAACGTCCTGACTTTC. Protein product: CAISKTGLGGANVLTF.

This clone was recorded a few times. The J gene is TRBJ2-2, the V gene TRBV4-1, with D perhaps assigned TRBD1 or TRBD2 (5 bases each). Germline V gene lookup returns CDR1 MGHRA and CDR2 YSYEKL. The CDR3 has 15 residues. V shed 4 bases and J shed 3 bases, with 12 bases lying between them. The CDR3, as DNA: TGCGCCAGCAGCCGGGCAGGGCGGGACACCGGGGAGCTGTTTTTT. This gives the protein CASSRAGRDTGELFF.

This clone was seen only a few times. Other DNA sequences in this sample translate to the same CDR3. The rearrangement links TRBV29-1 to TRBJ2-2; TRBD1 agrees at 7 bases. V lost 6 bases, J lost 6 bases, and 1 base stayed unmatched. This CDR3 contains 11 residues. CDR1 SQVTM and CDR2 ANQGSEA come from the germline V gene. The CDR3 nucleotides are TGCAGCGTCCAGGGGGCCGGGGAGCTGTTTTTT. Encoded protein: CSVQGAGELFF.

The CDR3 here is CSVRLADTYEQYF. The CDR3 DNA follows: TGCAGCGTTAGGCTAGCGGACACCTACGAGCAGTACTTC. The gene calls are TRBV29-1 and TRBJ2-7, with 7 bases identical to TRBD2. The CDR3 is 13 amino acids. After removal of 5 bases from V and 2 bases from J, the junction contained 6 bases not matched to a gene. The germline CDR1 and CDR2 sequences are SQVTM and ANQGSEA.

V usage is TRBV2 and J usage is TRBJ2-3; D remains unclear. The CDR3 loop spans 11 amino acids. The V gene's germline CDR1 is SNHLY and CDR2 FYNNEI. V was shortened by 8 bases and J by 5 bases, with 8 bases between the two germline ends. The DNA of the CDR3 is TGTGCCAGCCTGAGGAAAGATACGCAGTATTTT. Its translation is CASLRKDTQYF.

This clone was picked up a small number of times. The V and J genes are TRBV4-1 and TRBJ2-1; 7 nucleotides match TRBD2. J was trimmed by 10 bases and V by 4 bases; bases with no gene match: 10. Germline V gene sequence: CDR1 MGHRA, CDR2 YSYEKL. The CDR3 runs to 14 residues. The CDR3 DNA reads TGCGCCAGCAGCCCCCCCGGGAGGCCCGGCGAGCAGTTCTTC. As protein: CASSPPGRPGEQFF.

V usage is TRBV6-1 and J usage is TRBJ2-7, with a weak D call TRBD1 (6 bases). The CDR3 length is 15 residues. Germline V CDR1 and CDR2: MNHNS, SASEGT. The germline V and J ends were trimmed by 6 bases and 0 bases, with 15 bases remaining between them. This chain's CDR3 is CASRGPGQFSYEQYF. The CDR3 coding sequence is TGTGCCAGCAGAGGACCGGGACAATTCTCCTACGAGCAGTACTTC.

The CDR3 spells CASSLRGGKNIQYF. The CDR3 DNA reads as TGTGCCAGCAGTTTAAGAGGGGGTAAAAACATTCAGTACTTC. The rearrangement uses TRBV27 and TRBJ2-4, with D perhaps TRBD1 (6 bases). This CDR3 is built from 14 residues. The germline gives CDR1 MNHEY, CDR2 SMNVEV (reference sequence). V dropped 2 bases and J dropped 4 bases, with 9 bases sitting between them.

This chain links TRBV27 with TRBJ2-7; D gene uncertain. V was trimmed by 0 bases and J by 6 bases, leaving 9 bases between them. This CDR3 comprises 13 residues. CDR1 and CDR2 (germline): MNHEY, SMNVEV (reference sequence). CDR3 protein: CASSLSGIGEQYF. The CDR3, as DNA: TGTGCCAGCAGTTTATCTGGGATCGGCGAGCAGTACTTC.

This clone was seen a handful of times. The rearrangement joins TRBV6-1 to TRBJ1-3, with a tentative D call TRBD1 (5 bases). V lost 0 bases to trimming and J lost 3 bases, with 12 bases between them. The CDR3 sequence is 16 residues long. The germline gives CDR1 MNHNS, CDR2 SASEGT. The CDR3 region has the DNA TGTGCCAGCAGTGAAGCGACGGGGGGAGGTGGAAACACCATATATTTT. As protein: CASSEATGGGGNTIYF.

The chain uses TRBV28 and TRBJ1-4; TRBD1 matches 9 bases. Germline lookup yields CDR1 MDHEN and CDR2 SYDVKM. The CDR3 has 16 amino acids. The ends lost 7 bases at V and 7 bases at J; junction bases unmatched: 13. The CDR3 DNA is TGTGCCAGCACCCCCCGGATGGGGACAGGGACTGAAAAACTGTTTTTT. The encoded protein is CASTPRMGTGTEKLFF.

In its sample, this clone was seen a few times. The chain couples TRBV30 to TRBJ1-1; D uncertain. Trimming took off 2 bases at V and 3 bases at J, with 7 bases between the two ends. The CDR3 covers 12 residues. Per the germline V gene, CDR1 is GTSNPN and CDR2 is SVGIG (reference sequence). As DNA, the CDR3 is TGTGCCTGGAGTTGGACTGACACTGAAGCTTTCTTT. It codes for CAWSWTDTEAFF.

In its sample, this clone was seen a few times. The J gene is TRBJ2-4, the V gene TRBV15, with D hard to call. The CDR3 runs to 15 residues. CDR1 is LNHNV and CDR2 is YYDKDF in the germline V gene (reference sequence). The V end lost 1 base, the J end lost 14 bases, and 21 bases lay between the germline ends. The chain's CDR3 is CATSRGLAMSGREYF. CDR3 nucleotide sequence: TGTGCCACCAGCAGAGGTCTGGCCATGTCGGGCCGTGAGTACTTC.

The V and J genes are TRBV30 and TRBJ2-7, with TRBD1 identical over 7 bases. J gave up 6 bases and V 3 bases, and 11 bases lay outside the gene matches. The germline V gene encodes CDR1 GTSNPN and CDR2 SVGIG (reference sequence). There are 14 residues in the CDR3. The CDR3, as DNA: TGTGCCTGGAGAGACCGGGACAGAAGCTTCGAGCAGTACTTC. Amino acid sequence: CAWRDRDRSFEQYF. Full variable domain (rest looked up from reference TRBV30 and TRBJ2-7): SQTIHQWPATLVQPVGSPLSLECTVEGTSNPNLYWYRQAAGRGLQLLFYSVGIGQISSEVPQNLSASRPQDRQFILSSKKLLLSDSGFYLCAWRDRDRSFEQYFGPGTRLTVT.

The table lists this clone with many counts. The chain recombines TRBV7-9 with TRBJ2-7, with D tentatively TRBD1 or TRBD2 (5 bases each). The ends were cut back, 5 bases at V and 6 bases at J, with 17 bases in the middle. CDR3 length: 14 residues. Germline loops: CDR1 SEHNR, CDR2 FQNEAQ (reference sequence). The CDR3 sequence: CASSPRGDGAEQYF. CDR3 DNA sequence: TGTGCCAGCAGCCCCCGAGGGGATGGAGCCGAGCAGTACTTC.

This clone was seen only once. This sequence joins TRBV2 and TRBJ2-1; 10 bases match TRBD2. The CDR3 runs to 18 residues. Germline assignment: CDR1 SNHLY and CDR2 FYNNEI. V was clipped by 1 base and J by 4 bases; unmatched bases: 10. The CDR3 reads CASSEGSSGRGRYNEQFF. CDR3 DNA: TGTGCCAGCAGTGAAGGCTCTAGCGGGAGAGGGCGATACAATGAGCAGTTCTTC.